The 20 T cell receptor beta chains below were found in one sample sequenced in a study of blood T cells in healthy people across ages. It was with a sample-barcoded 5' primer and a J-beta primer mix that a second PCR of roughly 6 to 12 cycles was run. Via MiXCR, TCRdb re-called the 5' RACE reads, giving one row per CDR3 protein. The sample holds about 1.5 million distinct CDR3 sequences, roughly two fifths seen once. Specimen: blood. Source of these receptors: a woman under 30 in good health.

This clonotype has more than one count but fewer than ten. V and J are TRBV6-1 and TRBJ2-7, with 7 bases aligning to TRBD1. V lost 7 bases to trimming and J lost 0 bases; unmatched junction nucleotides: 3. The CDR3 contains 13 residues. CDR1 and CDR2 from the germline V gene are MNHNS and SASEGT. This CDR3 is CASTSGGSYEQYF. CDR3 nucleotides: TGTGCCAGCACCTCAGGGGGCTCCTACGAGCAGTACTTC.

CDR3 DNA sequence: TGCAGCGTTGGGGACGGGGAGCTGTTTTTT. As protein: CSVGDGELFF. The chain joins TRBV29-1 to TRBJ2-2; D is undetermined. Per the germline V gene, CDR1 is SQVTM and CDR2 is ANQGSEA. This CDR3 contains 10 residues. V dropped 4 bases and J dropped 7 bases, with 4 bases sitting between them.

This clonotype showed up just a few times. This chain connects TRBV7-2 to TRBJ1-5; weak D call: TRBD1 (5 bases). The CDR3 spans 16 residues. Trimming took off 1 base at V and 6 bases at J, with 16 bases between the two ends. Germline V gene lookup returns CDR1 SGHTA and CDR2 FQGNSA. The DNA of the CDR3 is TGTGCCAGCAGCTTAGTCGGAGGGGTTGGAGGTCAGCCCCAGCATTTT. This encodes CASSLVGGVGGQPQHF. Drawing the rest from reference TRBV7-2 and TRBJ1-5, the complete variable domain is GAGVSQSPSNKVTEKGKDVELRCDPISGHTALYWYRQSLGQGLEFLIYFQGNSAPDKSGLPSDRFSAERTGGSVSTLTIQRTQQEDSAVYLCASSLVGGVGGQPQHFGDGTRLSIL.

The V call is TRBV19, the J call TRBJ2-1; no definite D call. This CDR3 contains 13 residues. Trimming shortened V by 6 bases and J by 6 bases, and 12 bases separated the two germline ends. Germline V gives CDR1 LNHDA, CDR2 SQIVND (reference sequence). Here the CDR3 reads CASRAALINEQFF. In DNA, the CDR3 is TGTGCCAGTAGGGCCGCGCTTATCAATGAGCAGTTCTTC.

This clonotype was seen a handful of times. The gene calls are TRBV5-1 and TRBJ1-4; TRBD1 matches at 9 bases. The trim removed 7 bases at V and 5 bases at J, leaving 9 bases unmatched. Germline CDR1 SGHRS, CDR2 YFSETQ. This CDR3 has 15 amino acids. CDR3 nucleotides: TGCGCCAGCGGGATCTCCGGGACAGGGAATGAAAAACTGTTTTTT. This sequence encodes CASGISGTGNEKLFF.

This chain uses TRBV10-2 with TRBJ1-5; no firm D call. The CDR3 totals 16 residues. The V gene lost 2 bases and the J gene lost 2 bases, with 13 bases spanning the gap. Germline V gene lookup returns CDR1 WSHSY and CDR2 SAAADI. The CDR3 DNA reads TGCGCCAGCAGTGAGGGGTTTAACGGGGGCAATCAGCCCCAGCATTTT. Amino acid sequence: CASSEGFNGGNQPQHF.

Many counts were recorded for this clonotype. CDR3 loop: CASSFRPQLETEAFF. In nucleotides, the CDR3 is TGTGCCAGCAGCTTTAGACCGCAACTTGAAACTGAAGCTTTCTTT. The chain employs TRBV5-6 and TRBJ1-1, with D hard to call. Per the germline V gene, CDR1 is SGHDT and CDR2 is YYEEEE. With 2 bases removed from V and 5 bases from J, the gap between germline ends came to 16 bases. CDR3 length: 15 amino acids.

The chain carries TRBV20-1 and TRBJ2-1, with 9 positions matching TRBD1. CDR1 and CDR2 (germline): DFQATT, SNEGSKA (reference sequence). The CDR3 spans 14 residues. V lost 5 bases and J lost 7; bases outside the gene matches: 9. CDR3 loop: CSAFRTGDWNEQFF. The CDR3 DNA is TGCAGTGCTTTCCGGACAGGGGATTGGAATGAGCAGTTCTTC.

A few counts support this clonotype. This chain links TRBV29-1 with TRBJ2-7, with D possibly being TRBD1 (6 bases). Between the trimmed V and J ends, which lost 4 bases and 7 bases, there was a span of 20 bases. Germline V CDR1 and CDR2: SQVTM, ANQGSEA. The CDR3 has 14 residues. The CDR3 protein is CSVVGRVGDNEQYF. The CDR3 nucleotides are TGCAGCGTTGTGGGCAGGGTGGGGGACAATGAGCAGTACTTC.

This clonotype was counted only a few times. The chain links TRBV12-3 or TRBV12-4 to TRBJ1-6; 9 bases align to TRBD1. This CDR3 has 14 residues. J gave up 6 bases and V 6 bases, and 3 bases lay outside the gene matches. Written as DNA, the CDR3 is TGTGCCAGCAGGGACAGGGGACTTAATTCACCCCTCCACTTT. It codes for CASRDRGLNSPLHF.

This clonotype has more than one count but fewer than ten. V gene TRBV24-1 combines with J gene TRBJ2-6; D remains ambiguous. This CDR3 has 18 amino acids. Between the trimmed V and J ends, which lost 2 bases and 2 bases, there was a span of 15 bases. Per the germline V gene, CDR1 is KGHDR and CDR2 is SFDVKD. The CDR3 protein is CATSDWSGSPTGANVLTF. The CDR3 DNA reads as TGTGCCACCAGTGATTGGTCCGGCTCTCCCACTGGGGCCAACGTCCTGACTTTC.

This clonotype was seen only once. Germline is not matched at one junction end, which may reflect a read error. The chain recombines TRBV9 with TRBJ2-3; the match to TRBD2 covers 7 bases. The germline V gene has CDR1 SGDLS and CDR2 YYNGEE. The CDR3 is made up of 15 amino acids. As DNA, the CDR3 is TGTGCCAGCAGCCCTGGACTAGTCAGCACAGATACGCGGTATTTT. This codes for CASSPGLVSTDTRYF.

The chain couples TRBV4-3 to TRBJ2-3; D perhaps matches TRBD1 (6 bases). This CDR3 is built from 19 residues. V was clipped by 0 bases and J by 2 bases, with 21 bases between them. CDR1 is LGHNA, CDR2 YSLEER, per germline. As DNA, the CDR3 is TGCGCCAGCAGCCAAGATTTTGGGATCCAGACAGGATACACAGATACGCAGTATTTT. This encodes CASSQDFGIQTGYTDTQYF.

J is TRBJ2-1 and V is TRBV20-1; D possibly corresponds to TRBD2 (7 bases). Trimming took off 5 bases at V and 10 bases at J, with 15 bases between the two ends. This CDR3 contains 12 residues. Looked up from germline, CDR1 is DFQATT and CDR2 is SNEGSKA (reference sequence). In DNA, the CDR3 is TGCAGTGCTGATCAGGGGACTACCGAGCAGTTCTTC. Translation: CSADQGTTEQFF.

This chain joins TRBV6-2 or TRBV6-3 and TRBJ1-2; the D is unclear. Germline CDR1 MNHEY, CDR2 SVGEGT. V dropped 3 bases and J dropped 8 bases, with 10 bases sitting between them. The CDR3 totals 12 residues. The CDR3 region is CASSYGDNGYTF. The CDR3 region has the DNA TGTGCCAGCAGTTATGGCGACAACGGCTACACCTTC.

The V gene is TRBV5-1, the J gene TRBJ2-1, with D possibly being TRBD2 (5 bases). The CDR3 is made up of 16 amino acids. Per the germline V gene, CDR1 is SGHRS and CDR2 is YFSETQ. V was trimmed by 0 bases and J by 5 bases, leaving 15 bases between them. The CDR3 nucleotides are TGCGCCAGCAGCTTGGGAGCGGAGAGTACCCACAATGAGCAGTTCTTC. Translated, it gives CASSLGAESTHNEQFF.

The CDR3 reads CASSMTGSPGNTIYF. Here the CDR3 DNA reads TGTGCCAGCAGTATGACAGGGTCCCCTGGAAACACCATATATTTT. V and J are TRBV12-3 or TRBV12-4 and TRBJ1-3; TRBD1 matches 7 bases. The CDR3 extends over 15 amino acids. V shed 5 bases and J 2 bases; nucleotides not matched to a gene: 6.

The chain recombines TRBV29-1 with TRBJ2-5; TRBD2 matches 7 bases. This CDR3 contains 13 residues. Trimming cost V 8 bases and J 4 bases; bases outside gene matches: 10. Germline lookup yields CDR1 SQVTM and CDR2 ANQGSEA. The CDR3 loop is CSLAPGGLETQYF. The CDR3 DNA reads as TGCAGCCTCGCGCCGGGAGGTTTAGAGACCCAGTACTTC.

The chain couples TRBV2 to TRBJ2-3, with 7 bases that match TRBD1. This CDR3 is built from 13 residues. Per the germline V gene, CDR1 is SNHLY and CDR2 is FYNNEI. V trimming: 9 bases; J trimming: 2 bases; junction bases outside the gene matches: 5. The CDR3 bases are TGTGCCAGAAATACAGGGGTCACAGATACGCAGTATTTT. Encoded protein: CARNTGVTDTQYF. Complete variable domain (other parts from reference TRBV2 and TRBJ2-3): EPEVTQTPSHQVTQMGQEVILRCVPISNHLYFYWYRQILGQKVEFLVSFYNNEISEKSEIFDDQFSVERPDGSNFTLKIRSTKLEDSAMYFCARNTGVTDTQYFGPGTRLTVL.

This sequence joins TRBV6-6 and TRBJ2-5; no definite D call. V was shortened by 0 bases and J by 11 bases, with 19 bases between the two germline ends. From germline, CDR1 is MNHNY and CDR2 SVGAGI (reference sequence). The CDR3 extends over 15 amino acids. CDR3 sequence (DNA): TGTGCCAGCAGTTACTCGAATGGGAACTACAATGAGCAGTACTTC. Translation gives CASSYSNGNYNEQYF.